Below, one TCR beta chain is given with its context. The target antigen is unknown. The data stem from a study of T cell responses to AZD1222 COVID-19 vaccine. Study-level results: Only a handful of AZD1222 recipients, roughly 6 in all, had baseline seropositivity. Most donors were white British and more were female, and clonal diversity was possibly underestimated.

The CDR3 consists of 13 residues. Germline CDR1 reads MNHNS; CDR2 reads SASEGT. Trimming cost V 1 base and J 9 bases, with 10 bases left between them. Produced via immunoSEQ multiplex PCR; TCRdb's table is partial and in-frame only. The repertoire holds 120,000 or so clones, roughly nine tenths seen once, with about 2.7% in the top ten. The receptor comes from an adult in good health. The chain has TRBV6-1 and TRBJ1-5; D possibly corresponds to TRBD1 (6 bases). The source material was peripheral blood, sampled on day 0 of AZD1222 vaccination. The CDR3 sequence is CASSEELGGPQHF. The CDR3 region has the DNA TGTGCCAGCAGTGAAGAGCTAGGGGGGCCCCAGCATTTT.